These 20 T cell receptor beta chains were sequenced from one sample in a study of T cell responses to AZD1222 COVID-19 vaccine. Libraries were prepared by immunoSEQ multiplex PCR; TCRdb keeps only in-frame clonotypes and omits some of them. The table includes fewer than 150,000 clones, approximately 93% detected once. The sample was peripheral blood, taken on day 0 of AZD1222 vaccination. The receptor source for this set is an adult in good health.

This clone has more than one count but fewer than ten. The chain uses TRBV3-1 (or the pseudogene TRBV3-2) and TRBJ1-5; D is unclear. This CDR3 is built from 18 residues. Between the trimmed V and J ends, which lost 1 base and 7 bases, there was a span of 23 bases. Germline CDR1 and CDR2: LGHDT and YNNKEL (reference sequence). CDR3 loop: CASSQAPLKGMTRQPQHF. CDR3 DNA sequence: TGTGCCAGCAGCCAAGCACCCTTGAAAGGGATGACCAGACAGCCCCAGCATTTT.

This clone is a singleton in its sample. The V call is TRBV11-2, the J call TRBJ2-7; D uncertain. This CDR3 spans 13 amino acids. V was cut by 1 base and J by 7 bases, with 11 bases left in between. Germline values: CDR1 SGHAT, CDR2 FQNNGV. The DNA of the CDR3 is TGTGCCAGCAGCTTAGTAACCTCTGGGGAGCAGTACTTC. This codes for CASSLVTSGEQYF.

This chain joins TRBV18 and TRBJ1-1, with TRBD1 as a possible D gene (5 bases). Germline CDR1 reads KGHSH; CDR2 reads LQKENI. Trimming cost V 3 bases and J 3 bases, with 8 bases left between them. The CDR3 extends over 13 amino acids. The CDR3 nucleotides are TGTGCCAGCTCACCCTTAGGGGACACTGAAGCTTTCTTT. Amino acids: CASSPLGDTEAFF.

CDR3 protein: CASSSWTGKTEAFF. The CDR3, as DNA: TGTGCCAGCAGCTCCTGGACAGGGAAAACTGAAGCTTTCTTT. V usage is TRBV5-5 and J usage is TRBJ1-1, with 8 bases matching TRBD1. Germline V gives CDR1 SGHKS, CDR2 YYEKEE (reference sequence). Losses at the gene ends were 3 bases for V and 5 bases for J; bases not matched to a gene: 6. The CDR3 length is 14 residues.

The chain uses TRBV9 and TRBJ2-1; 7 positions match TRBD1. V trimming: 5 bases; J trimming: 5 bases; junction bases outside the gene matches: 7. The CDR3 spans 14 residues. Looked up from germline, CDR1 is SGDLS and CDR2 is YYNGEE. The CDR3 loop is CASSPGTVNNEQFF. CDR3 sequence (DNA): TGTGCCAGCAGTCCCGGGACAGTAAACAATGAGCAGTTCTTC.

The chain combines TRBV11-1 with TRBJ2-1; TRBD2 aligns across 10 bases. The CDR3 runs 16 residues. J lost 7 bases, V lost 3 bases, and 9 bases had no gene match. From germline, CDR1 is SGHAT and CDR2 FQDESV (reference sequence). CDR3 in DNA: TGTGCCAGCAGCTTCCCTAGCGGGAGTAGTGTGAATGAGCAGTTCTTC. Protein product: CASSFPSGSSVNEQFF.

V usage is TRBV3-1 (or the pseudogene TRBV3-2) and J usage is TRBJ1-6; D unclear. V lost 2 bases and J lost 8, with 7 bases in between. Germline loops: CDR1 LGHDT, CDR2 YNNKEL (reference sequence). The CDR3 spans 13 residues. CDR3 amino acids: CASSQHWDSPLHF. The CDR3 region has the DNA TGTGCCAGCAGCCAACACTGGGATTCACCCCTCCACTTT.

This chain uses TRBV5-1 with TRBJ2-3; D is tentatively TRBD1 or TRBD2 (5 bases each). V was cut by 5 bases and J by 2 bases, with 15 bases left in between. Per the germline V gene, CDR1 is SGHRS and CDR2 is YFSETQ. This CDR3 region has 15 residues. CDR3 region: CASRPAGTITDTQYF. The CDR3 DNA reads TGCGCCAGCAGGCCGGCCGGGACCATCACAGATACGCAGTATTTT.

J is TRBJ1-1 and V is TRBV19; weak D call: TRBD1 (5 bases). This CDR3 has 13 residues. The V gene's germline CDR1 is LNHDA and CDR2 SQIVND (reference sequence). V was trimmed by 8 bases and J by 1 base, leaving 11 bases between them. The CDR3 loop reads CASSGRQNTEAFF. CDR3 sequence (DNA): TGTGCCAGTTCGGGACGTCAGAACACTGAAGCTTTCTTT.

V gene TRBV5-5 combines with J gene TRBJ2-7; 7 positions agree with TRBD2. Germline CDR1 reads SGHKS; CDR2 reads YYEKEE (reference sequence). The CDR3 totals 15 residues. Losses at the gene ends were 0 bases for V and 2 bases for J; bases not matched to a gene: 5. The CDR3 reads CASSLGSSGPYEQYF. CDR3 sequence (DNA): TGTGCCAGCAGCTTGGGGTCTAGCGGTCCCTACGAGCAGTACTTC.

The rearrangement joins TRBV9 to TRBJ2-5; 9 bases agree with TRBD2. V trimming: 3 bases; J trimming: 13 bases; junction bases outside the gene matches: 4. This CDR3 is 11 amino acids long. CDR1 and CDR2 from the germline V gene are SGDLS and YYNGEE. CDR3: CASSDASGTYF. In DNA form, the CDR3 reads TGTGCCAGCAGCGACGCTAGCGGGACGTACTTC.

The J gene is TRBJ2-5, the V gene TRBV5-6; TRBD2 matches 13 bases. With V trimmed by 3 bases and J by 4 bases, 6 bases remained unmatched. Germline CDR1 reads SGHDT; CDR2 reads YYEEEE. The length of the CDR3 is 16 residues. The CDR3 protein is CASSYGLAGVSETQYF. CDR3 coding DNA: TGTGCCAGCAGCTATGGACTAGCGGGAGTGTCAGAGACCCAGTACTTC.

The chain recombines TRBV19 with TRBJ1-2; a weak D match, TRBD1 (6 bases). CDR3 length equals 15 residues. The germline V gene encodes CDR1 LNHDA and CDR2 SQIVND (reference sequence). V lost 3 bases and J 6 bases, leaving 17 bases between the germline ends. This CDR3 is CASSMWAGETDGYTF. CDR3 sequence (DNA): TGTGCCAGTAGTATGTGGGCAGGGGAGACGGATGGCTACACCTTC.

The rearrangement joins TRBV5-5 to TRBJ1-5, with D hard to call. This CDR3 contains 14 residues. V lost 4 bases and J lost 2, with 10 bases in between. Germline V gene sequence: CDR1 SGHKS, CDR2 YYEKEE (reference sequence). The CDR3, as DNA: TGTGCCAGCAGCCCGGGTAAGGGCAATCAGCCCCAGCATTTT. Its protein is CASSPGKGNQPQHF.

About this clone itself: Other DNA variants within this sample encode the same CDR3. In DNA, the CDR3 is TGTGCCAGCTCACCTCCTGGAAACACCATATATTTT. Amino acid sequence: CASSPPGNTIYF. The chain combines TRBV18 with TRBJ1-3, with D unclear. The germline V gene encodes CDR1 KGHSH and CDR2 LQKENI. The length of the CDR3 is 12 residues. Deletions cut 3 bases from V and 2 bases from J, with 2 bases between.

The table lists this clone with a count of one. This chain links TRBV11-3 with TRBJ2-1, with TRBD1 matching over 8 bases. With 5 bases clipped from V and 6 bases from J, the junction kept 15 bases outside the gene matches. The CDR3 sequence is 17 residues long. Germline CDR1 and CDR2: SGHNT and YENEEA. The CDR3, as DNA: TGTGCCAGCAGCCATTTTGGGGCTCCAGGGGGCATCAATGAGCAGTTCTTC. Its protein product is CASSHFGAPGGINEQFF.

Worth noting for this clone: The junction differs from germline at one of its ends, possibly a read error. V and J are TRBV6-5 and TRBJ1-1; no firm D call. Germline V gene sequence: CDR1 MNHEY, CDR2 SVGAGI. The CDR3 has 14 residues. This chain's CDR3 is CASSLAGPNSEAFF. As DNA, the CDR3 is TGTGCCAGCAGTTTGGCCGGGCCGAACTCTGAAGCTTTCTTT.

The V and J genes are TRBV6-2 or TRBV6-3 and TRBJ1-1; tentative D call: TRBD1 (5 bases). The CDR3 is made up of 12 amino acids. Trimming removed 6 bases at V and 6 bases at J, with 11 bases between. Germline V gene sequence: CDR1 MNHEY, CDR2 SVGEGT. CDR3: CASSPGYAEAFF. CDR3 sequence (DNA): TGTGCCAGCAGCCCAGGGTACGCTGAAGCTTTCTTT.

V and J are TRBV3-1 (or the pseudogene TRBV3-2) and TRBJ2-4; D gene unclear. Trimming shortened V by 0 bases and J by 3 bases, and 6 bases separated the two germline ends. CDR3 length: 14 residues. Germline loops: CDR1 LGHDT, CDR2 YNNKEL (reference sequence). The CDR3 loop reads CASSQELVKNIQYF. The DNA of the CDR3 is TGTGCCAGCAGCCAAGAACTGGTCAAAAACATTCAGTACTTC.

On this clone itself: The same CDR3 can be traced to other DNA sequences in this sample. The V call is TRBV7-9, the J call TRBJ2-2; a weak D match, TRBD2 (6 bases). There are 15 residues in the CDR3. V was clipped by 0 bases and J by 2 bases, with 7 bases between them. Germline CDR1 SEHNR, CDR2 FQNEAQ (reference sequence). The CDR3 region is CASSLAGGNTGELFF. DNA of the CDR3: TGTGCCAGCAGCTTAGCCGGGGGTAACACCGGGGAGCTGTTTTTT.